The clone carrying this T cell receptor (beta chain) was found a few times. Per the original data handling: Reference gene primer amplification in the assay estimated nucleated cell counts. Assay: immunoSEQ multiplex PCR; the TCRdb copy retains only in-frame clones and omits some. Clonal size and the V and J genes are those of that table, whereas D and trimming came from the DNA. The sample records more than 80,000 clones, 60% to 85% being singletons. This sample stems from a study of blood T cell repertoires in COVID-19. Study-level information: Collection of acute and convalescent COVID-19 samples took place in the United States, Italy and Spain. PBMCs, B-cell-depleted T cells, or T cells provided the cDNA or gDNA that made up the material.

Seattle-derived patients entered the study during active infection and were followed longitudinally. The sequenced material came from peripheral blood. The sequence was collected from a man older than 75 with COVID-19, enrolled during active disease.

This CDR3 is CASSPDTGLGNTIYF. In DNA form, the CDR3 reads TGTGCCAGCTCACCAGACACAGGGTTGGGAAACACCATATATTTT. This chain uses TRBV18 with TRBJ1-3; D is perhaps TRBD1 (6 bases). Trimming removed 2 bases from V and 4 bases from J, with 12 bases in between. The germline gives CDR1 KGHSH, CDR2 LQKENI. The CDR3 has 15 residues.